This paragraph reports one T cell receptor beta chain. Its antigen remains unknown. This entry belongs to a study of T-cell memory formation after mild COVID-19. Looking at the study overall: TCR clusters were mostly donor specific.

TCRdb fed the 5' RACE reads into MiXCR, producing one record per CDR3 protein. This sample yields about 270,000 distinct CDR3 sequences, of which 15% to 20% are seen a single time; approximately 20% belongs to the top ten. Findings of the study overall: Later expanders leaned CD4+, whereas day 15 to 85 contracting clones were balanced CD4/CD8. That cross-reactive memory joined was suggested by some responding clones appearing in pre-infection memory. Second-wave clones peaking on day 37 lacked confirmed SARS-CoV-2 specificity.

The trim removed 3 bases at V and 7 bases at J, leaving 5 bases unmatched. The germline V gene has CDR1 ENHRY and CDR2 SYGVKD. The CDR3 is made up of 13 amino acids. This sequence was found in a man aged 18-30 years who had mild COVID-19 (a few samples of this study predate the infection). Cell type and time point are not known. Sequences were obtained from PBMCs or a T cell subset sorted from them (not recorded which). J is TRBJ1-1 and V is TRBV10-3, with TRBD1 matching 7 bases. The CDR3 bases are TGTGCCATCAGTGAAACAGGGGACCGTGAAGCTTTCTTT. Translation: CAISETGDREAFF.